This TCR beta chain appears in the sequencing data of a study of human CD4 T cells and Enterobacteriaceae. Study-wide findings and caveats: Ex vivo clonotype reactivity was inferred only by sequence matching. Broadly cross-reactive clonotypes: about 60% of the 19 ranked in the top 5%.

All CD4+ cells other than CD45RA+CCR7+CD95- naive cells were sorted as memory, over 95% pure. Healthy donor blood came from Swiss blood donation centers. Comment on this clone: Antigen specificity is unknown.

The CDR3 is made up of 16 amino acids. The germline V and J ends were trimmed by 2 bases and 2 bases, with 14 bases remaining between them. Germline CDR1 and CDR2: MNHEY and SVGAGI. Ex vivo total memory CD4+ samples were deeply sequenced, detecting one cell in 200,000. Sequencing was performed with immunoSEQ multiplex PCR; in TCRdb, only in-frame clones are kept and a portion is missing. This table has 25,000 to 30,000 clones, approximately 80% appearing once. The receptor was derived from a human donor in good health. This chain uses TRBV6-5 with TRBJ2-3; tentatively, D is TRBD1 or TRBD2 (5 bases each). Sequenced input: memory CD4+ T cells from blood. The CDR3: CASSYRGPATTDTQYF. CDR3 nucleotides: TGTGCCAGCAGTTACAGGGGACCCGCTACCACAGATACGCAGTATTTT.